What follows describes a single T cell receptor beta chain. Its antigen is still unknown. Relative to the germline gene, one junction end is altered; a read error may explain this. CDR3 length: 11 amino acids. Germline V gene data show CDR1 as MDHEN and CDR2 as SYDVKM. Original processing notes: As immunoSEQ supplied junction-only sequences (without quality scores), filtering differed. Assay used: immunoSEQ multiplex PCR; TCRdb lists only in-frame clones, some missing. That table is the source of V, J and clone size, and D and trimming were worked out from the DNA. In the table there are about 2.1 million clones, 85% to 95% of which are singletons. CD45RO-negative, CCR7-positively selected cells formed the naive CD8 fraction, excluding terminally differentiated effector memory CD45RA+ cells. This sample was included in a study of shared clonotypes between healthy human individuals. General study results and limits: Non-shared clonotypes showed lower generation probabilities than clonotypes common to all four donors.

The sample consisted of naive CD8+ T cells from PBMCs. The origin of this receptor is a man between 18 and 35 years old in good health. Some clones in this sample may be carry-over from other donors' samples. V is TRBV28 and J is TRBJ1-2; perhaps TRBD1 as D (6 bases). DNA of the CDR3: TGTGCCAGCAGTTCGAAGGTCCGGGGGCTCTTC. This codes for CASSSKVRGLF.